The following is a TCR beta chain sequence with its context. The antigen remains undetermined. TRB cDNA was prepared as libraries by UMI-labeled 5' RACE. From its re-call of the 5' RACE reads, TCRdb lists each CDR3 protein once, without DNA. With roughly 59,000 distinct CDR3 sequences in the sample, the ten largest clones hold under 0.8%. This sample is part of a study of CXCR3-negative and CXCR3-positive naive CD8 T cells. Study conclusions and caveats: In naive cells, CXCR3-negative and CXCR3-positive subsets had similar TRBV-TRBJ usage; memory cells differed. Sequencing showed both naive subsets with comparably high diversity, and memory CD8+ cells much lower. Naive subsets expressed similar surface CD5; TRB CDR3 features served to infer TCR strength. For CXCR3-positive naive cells, TRB CDR3s were more hydrophobic than those of CXCR3-negative naive cells.

With 300,000 cells each, the CD8+ T cell subsets were individually sorted in triplicate. The CDR3 is 17 residues long. CDR1 and CDR2 from the germline V gene are SGHTA and FQGNSA. The source material was naive CXCR3+ CD8+ T cells from blood. Indicated subset: CD45RO-CCR7+CD27+CD95- naive CD8+ T cells expressing CXCR3 (TNR3+). The origin of this receptor is a human donor in good health. Some clones in this sample may be carry-over from other donors' samples. V gene TRBV7-2 combines with J gene TRBJ2-2; TCRdb calls TRBD2, which cannot be checked without DNA. This chain's CDR3 is CASSLTSGGAYIGELFF. Filled out from reference TRBV7-2 and TRBJ2-2, the complete variable domain reads GAGVSQSPSNKVTEKGKDVELRCDPISGHTALYWYRQSLGQGLEFLIYFQGNSAPDKSGLPSDRFSAERTGGSVSTLTIQRTQQEDSAVYLCASSLTSGGAYIGELFFGEGSRLTVL.